This T cell receptor (beta chain) was recorded in a study of cytomegalovirus exposure and HLA in healthy donors. Regarding the study as a whole: For presence/absence analyses, sequencing depth was assumed to be roughly uniform across donors. Being indistinguishable, some V segments were excluded, TRBV6-2 and TRBV6-3 among them.

A remark on this clone: What it binds is unknown.

CDR3 length equals 14 residues. V dropped 8 bases and J dropped 1 base, with 14 bases sitting between them. Germline V gene sequence: CDR1 LGHNA, CDR2 YNFKEQ. 13 Jbeta primers and 60 Vbeta primers were used for the PCR. This table comes from immunoSEQ multiplex PCR, and its TCRdb copy is limited to in-frame clones, with some not included. The table records over 100,000 clones, 70% to 85% of them present only once. This chain joins TRBV4-2 and TRBJ1-1; D is possibly TRBD1 (5 bases). The sequence was obtained from a male donor in good health and CMV-seropositive. Sequencing was done on a sample of PBMCs. CDR3 sequence: CASGLRQTNTEAFF. The CDR3 nucleotides are TGTGCCAGCGGACTACGACAGACGAACACTGAAGCTTTCTTT.